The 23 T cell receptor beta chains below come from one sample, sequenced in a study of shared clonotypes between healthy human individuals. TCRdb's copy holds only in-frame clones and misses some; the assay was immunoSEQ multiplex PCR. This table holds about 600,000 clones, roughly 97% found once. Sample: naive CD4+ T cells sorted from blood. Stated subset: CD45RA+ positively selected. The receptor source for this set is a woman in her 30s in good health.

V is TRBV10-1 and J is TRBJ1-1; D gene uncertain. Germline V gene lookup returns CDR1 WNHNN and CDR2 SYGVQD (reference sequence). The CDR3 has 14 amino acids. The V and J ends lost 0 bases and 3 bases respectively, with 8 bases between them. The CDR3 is CASSESLADTEAFF. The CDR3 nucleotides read TGCGCCAGCAGTGAGTCTTTGGCGGACACTGAAGCTTTCTTT.

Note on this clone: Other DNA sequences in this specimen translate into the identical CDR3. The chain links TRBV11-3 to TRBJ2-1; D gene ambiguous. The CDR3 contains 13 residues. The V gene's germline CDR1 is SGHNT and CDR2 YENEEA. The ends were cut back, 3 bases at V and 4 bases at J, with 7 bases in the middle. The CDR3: CASSLGDYNEQFF. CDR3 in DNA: TGTGCCAGCAGCTTGGGTGATTACAATGAGCAGTTCTTC.

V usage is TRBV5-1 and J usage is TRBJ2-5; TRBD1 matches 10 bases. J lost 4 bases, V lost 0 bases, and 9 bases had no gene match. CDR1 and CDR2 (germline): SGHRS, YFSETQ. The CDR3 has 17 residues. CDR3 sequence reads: CASSLGQGAGRGETQYF. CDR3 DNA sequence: TGCGCCAGCAGCTTGGGACAGGGGGCCGGGAGGGGAGAGACCCAGTACTTC. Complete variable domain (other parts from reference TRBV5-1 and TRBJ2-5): KAGVTQTPRYLIKTRGQQVTLSCSPISGHRSVSWYQQTPGQGLQFLFEYFSETQRNKGNFPGRFSGRQFSNSRSEMNVSTLELGDSALYLCASSLGQGAGRGETQYFGPGTRLLVL.

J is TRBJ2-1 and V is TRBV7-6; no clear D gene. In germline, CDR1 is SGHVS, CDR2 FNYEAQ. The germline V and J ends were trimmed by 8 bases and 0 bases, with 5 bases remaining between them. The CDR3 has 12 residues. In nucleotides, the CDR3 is TGTGCCAGCGGAAGCTCCTACAATGAGCAGTTCTTC. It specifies CASGSSYNEQFF. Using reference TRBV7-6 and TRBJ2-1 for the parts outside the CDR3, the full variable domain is GAGVSQSPRYKVTKRGQDVALRCDPISGHVSLYWYRQALGQGPEFLTYFNYEAQQDKSGLPNDRFSAERPEGSISTLTIQRTEQRDSAMYRCASGSSYNEQFFGPGTRLTVL.

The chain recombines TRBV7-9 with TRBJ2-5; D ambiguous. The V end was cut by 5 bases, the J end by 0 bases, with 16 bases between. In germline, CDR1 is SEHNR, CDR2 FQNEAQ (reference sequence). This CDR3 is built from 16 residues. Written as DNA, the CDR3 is TGTGCCAGCAGCCCTGGGGATGTGCCGTACCAAGAGACCCAGTACTTC. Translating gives CASSPGDVPYQETQYF.

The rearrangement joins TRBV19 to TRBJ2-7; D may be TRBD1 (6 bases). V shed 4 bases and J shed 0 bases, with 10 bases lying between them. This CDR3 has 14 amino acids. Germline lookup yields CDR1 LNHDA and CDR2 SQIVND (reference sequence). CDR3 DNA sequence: TGTGCCAGTAGTACATTGGACAGCTCCTACGAGCAGTACTTC. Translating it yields CASSTLDSSYEQYF.

The CDR3, as DNA: TGTGCCAGCAGCTTGGGACAGCTTCACGAGCAGTACTTC. Protein sequence: CASSLGQLHEQYF. The V and J genes are TRBV7-2 and TRBJ2-7; TRBD1 matches 7 bases. The V segment lost 3 bases and the J segment 5 bases; nucleotides outside the gene matches: 4. The CDR3 extends over 13 amino acids. Germline V gene data show CDR1 as SGHTA and CDR2 as FQGNSA.

In nucleotides, the CDR3 is TGTGCCAGCAGCTTAGGGACTAGCGGGTTTGGTACGCAGTATTTT. Its translation is CASSLGTSGFGTQYF. V is TRBV7-9 and J is TRBJ2-3, with 11 bases lining up with TRBD2. The CDR3 is 15 amino acids. Germline trimming cut 1 base from V and 8 bases from J; bases unmatched to any gene: 5. Germline CDR1 SEHNR, CDR2 FQNEAQ (reference sequence).

The DNA of the CDR3 is TGTGCCTGGGGGACTAGCGGAACAGATACGCAGTATTTT. This sequence encodes CAWGTSGTDTQYF. V and J are TRBV30 and TRBJ2-3; 11 bases agree with TRBD2. V gave up 5 bases and J gave up 3 bases; unmatched junction bases: 1. CDR1 and CDR2 (germline): GTSNPN, SVGIG (reference sequence). The CDR3 is 13 amino acids.

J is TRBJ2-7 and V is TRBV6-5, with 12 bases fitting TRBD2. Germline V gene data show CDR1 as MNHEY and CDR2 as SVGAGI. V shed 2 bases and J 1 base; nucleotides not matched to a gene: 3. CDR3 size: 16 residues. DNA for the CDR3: TGTGCCAGCAGTTACGCTAGCGGGAGGGTTTCCTACGAGCAGTACTTC. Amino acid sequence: CASSYASGRVSYEQYF.

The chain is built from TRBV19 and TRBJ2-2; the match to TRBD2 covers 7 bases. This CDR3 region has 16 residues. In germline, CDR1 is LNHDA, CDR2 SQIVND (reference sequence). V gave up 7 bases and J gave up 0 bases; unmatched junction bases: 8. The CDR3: CASIPRSGTNTGELFF. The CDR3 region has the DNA TGTGCCAGTATCCCCCGAAGCGGGACGAACACCGGGGAGCTGTTTTTT.

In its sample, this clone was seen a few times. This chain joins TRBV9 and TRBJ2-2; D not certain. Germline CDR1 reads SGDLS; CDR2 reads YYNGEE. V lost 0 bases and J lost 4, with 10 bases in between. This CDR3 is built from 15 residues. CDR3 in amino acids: CASSVDRPGTGELFF. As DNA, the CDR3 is TGTGCCAGCAGCGTAGACCGACCGGGCACCGGGGAGCTGTTTTTT.

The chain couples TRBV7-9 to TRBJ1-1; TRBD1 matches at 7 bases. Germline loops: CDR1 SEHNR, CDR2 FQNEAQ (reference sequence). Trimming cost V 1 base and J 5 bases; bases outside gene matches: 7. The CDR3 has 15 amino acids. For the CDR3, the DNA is TGTGCCAGCAGCTTAGGACACACAGGGGAGACTGAAGCTTTCTTT. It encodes CASSLGHTGETEAFF.

The CDR3 here is CASSFFGTGGHTQYF. The CDR3 DNA reads as TGTGCCAGCAGTTTTTTTGGTACTGGGGGACATACGCAGTATTTT. J is TRBJ2-3 and V is TRBV28; either TRBD1 or TRBD2 may supply D (5 bases each). The V gene's germline CDR1 is MDHEN and CDR2 SYDVKM. The length of the CDR3 is 15 residues. Between the trimmed V and J ends, which lost 3 bases and 7 bases, there was a span of 17 bases.

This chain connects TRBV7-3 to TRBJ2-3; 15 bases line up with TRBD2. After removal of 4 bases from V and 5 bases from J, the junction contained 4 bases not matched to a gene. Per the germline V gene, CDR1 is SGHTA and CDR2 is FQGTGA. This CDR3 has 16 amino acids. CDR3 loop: CASSSGLAGGVDTQYF. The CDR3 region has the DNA TGTGCCAGCAGCTCTGGACTAGCGGGAGGGGTAGATACGCAGTATTTT.

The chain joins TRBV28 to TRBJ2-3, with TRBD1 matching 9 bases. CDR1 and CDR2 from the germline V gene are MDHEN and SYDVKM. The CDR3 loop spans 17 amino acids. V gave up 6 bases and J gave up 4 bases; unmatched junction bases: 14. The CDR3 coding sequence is TGTGCCAGCAGGAAATCCGGGACAGGGTATCTCGCAGATACGCAGTATTTT. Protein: CASRKSGTGYLADTQYF.

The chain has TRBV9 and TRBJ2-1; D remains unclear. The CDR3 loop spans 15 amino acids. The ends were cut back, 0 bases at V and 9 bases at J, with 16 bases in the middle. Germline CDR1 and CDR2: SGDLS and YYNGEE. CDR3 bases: TGTGCCAGCAGCGTAGATGGAAGGGAATCGGCTGAGCAGTTCTTC. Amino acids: CASSVDGRESAEQFF.

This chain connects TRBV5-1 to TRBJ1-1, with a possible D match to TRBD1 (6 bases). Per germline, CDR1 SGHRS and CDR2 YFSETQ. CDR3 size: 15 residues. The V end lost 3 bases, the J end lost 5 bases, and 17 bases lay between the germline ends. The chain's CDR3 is CASSSGEGGWTEAFF. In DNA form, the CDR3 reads TGCGCCAGCAGCTCTGGCGAGGGGGGATGGACTGAAGCTTTCTTT.

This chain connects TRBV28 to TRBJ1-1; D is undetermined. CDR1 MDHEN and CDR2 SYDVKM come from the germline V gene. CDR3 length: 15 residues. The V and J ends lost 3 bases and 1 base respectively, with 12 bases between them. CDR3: CASSLGAEGNTEAFF. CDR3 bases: TGTGCCAGCAGTTTGGGTGCTGAAGGGAACACTGAAGCTTTCTTT.

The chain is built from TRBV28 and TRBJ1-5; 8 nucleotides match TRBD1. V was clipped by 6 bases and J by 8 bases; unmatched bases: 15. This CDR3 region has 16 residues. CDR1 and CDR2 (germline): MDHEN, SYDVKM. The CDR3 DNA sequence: TGTGCCAGCAGGCTTACCCGACAGGGGTTGGGCAAGCCCCAGCATTTT. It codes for CASRLTRQGLGKPQHF.

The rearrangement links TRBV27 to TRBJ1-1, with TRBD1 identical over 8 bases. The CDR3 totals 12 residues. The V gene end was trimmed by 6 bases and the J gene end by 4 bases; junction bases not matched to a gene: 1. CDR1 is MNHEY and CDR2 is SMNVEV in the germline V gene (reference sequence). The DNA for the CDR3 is TGTGCCAGCAGGACAGGGGTCACTGAAGCTTTCTTT. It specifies CASRTGVTEAFF.

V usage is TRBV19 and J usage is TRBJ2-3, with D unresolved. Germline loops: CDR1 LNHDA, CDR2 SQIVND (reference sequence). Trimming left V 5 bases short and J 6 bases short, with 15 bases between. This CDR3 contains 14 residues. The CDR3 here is CASSPAGQVDTQYF. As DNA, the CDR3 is TGTGCCAGTAGTCCGGCAGGCCAGGTCGATACGCAGTATTTT.

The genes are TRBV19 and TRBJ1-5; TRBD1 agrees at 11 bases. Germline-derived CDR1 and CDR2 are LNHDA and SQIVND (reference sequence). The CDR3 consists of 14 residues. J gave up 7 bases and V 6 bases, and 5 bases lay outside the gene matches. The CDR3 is CASRSGTGGQPQHF. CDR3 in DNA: TGTGCCAGTAGATCCGGGACAGGGGGACAGCCCCAGCATTTT.